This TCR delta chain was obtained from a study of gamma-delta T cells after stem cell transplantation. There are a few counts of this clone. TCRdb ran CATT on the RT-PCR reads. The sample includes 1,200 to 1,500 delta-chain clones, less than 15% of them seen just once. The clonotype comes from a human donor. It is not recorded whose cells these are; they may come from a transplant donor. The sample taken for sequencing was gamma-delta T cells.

The CDR3 here is CACDSVLGDTPPNSWDTRQMFF. Written as DNA, the CDR3 is TGTGCCTGTGACAGCGTACTGGGGGATACGCCCCCTAACTCCTGGGACACCCGACAGATGTTTTTC. The chain combines TRDV2 with TRDJ3; 13 positions agree with TRDD3. Germline values: CDR1 GEAIGNYY, CDR2 EKD. This CDR3 has 22 amino acids. The J segment lost 0 bases and the V segment lost 2 bases, leaving 12 bases of the junction unmatched.